This T cell receptor (beta chain) was profiled in a study of blood T cell repertoires in COVID-19. About the research overall: There were acute and convalescent COVID-19 samples, and they came from the United States, Italy and Spain. Nucleic acid was either cDNA or gDNA, and it came from T cells, B-cell-depleted T cells, or PBMCs.

This CDR3 is built from 15 residues. Germline assignment: CDR1 LNHNV and CDR2 YYDKDF (reference sequence). V shed 1 base and J shed 4 bases, with 13 bases lying between them. Authors' analysis steps: Using reference gene primer amplification, nucleated cell counts were estimated. Some clones are missing from TCRdb's copy, which holds only in-frame ones; the method was immunoSEQ multiplex PCR. V, J and clone size are those of that table, while D and trimming were read from the DNA. The repertoire holds fewer than 250,000 clones, with roughly 80% as singletons. The source material was peripheral blood. This chain links TRBV15 with TRBJ2-5, with a possible D match to TRBD2 (6 bases). This clonotype was obtained from a man aged 55-75 years with COVID-19, enrolled during active disease. CDR3 DNA sequence: TGTGCCACCAGCAGAGCTAGGGCGGGGCGAGAGACCCAGTACTTC. Translating gives CATSRARAGRETQYF. Together with reference TRBV15 and TRBJ2-5, the CDR3 gives the full variable domain: DAMVIQNPRYQVTQFGKPVTLSCSQTLNHNVMYWYQQKSSQAPKLLFHYYDKDFNNEADTPDNFQSRRPNTSFCFLDIRSPGLGDTAMYLCATSRARAGRETQYFGPGTRLLVL.